A selection of T cell receptor beta chains follows, all from one sample in a study of blood T cells in healthy people across ages. In TCRdb, the 5' RACE reads were re-called with MiXCR into one record per CDR3 protein. The sample includes 1,300,000 or so distinct CDR3 sequences, 59% of them seen just once. Sequenced input: blood. The receptors were sampled from a young man in good health. CDR3s include the opening cysteine and the closing phenylalanine or tryptophan. D genes are given only for firm matches. A row's size may be missing; if present it is once, few, many or a size class.

d_gene	v_gene	abundance	j_gene	CDR3nt	CDR3aa
.	TRBV4-1	.	TRBJ2-1	TGTGCCAGCAGTCAGGGGCGGGATGAGCAGTTCTTC	CASSQGRDEQFF
TRBD1	TRBV9	.	TRBJ2-7	TGTGCCAGCAGCGTAGCTTGGGACAGGGGAAGCGAGCAGTACTTC	CASSVAWDRGSEQYF
TRBD2	TRBV12-3/TRBV12-4	.	TRBJ2-7	TGTGCCAGCAGGATAGCGGGACAAACCTACGAGCAGTACTTC	CASRIAGQTYEQYF
.	TRBV4-1	.	TRBJ2-6	TGCGCCAGCAGCCAGGGCGTATCAGGGAGTCGGGCCAACGTCCTGACTTTC	CASSQGVSGSRANVLTF
.	TRBV7-2	.	TRBJ1-5	TGTGCCAGCAGCCCGGACTCAGAGAGGGGTCGGCCCCAGCATTTT	CASSPDSERGRPQHF
.	TRBV2	.	TRBJ1-6	TGTGCCAGCAGTGGGGTCAGCTCCTATAATTCACCCCTCCACTTT	CASSGVSSYNSPLHF
.	TRBV29-1	few	TRBJ1-5	TGCAGCGTGGGACAACGGAAAAATCAGCCCCAGCATTTT	CSVGQRKNQPQHF
TRBD2	TRBV3-1	few	TRBJ2-5	TGTGCCAGCAGCCTCGGACTAGTTCTAGAGACCCAGTACTTC	CASSLGLVLETQYF
.	TRBV20-1	.	TRBJ2-7	TGCAGTGGTGAGAGGGGCTGGGAGCAGTACTTC	CSGERGWEQYF
.	TRBV11-2	.	TRBJ2-3	TGTGCCAGCAGCGGAGCCACCGTAGTGAGGACAGATACGCAGTATTTT	CASSGATVVRTDTQYF
.	TRBV4-3	few	TRBJ2-7	TGCGCCAGCAGCCAAGGGGAGGCGGGGAAGCTCTCCTACGAGCAGTACTTC	CASSQGEAGKLSYEQYF
TRBD2	TRBV7-2	.	TRBJ2-3	TGTGCCAGCAGCCCTAGCGGGGTGAGGACAGATACGCAGTATTTT	CASSPSGVRTDTQYF
.	TRBV7-9	.	TRBJ2-7	TGTGCCAGCAGCTCGAGTAGAGGAGGGGAATTCTACGAGCAGTACTTC	CASSSSRGGEFYEQYF
.	TRBV6-6	.	TRBJ1-1	TGTGCCAGCAGTTACGGGAGGAACACTGAAGCTTTCTTT	CASSYGRNTEAFF
TRBD1	TRBV7-9	.	TRBJ1-5	TGTGCCAGCAGCCTCGGGACAGGAAGGGGTAGCAATCAGCCCCAGCATTTT	CASSLGTGRGSNQPQHF
.	TRBV5-1	.	TRBJ1-2	TGCGCCAGCAGCTTGGGTGGCGAGTTGGTAGATGGCTACACCTTC	CASSLGGELVDGYTF
.	TRBV6-5	.	TRBJ1-1	TGTGCCAGCAGTTACACGGGAGGGTTGCTCACTGAAGCTTTCTTT	CASSYTGGLLTEAFF
TRBD2	TRBV12-3/TRBV12-4	once	TRBJ2-1	TGTGTCCGGGAGGGCCCCAACCATGAGCAGTTCTTC	CVREGPNHEQFF
.	TRBV11-1	few	TRBJ2-1	TGTGCCAGCAGCTTAGTCCCAGCTAACAATGAGCAGTTCTTC	CASSLVPANNEQFF